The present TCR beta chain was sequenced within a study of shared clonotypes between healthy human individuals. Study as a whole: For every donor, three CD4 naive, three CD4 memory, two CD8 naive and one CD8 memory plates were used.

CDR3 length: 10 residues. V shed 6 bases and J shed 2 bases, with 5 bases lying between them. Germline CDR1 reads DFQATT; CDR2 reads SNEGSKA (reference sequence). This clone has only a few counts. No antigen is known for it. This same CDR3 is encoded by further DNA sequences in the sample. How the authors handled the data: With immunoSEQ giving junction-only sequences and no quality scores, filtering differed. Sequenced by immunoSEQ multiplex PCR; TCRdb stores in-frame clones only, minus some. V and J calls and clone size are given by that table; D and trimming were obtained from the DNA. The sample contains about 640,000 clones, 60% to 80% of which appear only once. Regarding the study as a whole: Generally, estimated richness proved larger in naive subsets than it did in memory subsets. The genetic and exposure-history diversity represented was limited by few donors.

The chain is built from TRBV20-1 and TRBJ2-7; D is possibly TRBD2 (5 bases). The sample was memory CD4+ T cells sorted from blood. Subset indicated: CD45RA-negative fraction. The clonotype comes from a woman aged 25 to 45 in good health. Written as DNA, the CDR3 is TGCAGTGCCGGGGCCTACGAGCAGTACTTC. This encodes CSAGAYEQYF.